This T cell receptor beta chain was captured in a study of regulatory T cells in long-lasting Graves disease. Background on the study: Persistent cases took antithyroid drugs over 5 years and stayed TSH receptor antibody positive.

Study-wide results and caveats: Persistent disease exhibited a predilection for TRBV28, TRBJ1-2 and TRBJ2-5.

Trimming left V 6 bases short and J 1 base short, with 6 bases between. The CDR3 consists of 12 residues. Germline V gene sequence: CDR1 SGHTA, CDR2 FQGNSA. Time point described: persistent/refractory GD, antithyroid drugs over 5 years with positive TRAb. Preparation of the TCR library used RNA extracted from PBMCs. An endocrinology unit in Xi'an, China, supplied the patients. This clonotype has a count of ten or more. Antigen specificity is unknown. Combining iRepertoire HTBI primers with Arm-PCR of CDR3 regions, the authors built TCR beta libraries. Each CDR3 protein gets one entry after TCRdb re-called the multiplex PCR reads with MiXCR. The sample carries hundreds of thousands of distinct CDR3 sequences, about 19% recorded once.

The sequences come from peripheral blood mononuclear cells (PBMCs), collected when the disease was refractory, from a patient treated with antithyroid drugs. The source is a female donor with Graves disease. The chain joins TRBV7-2 to TRBJ1-1; the D is unclear. CDR3 sequence (DNA): TGTGCCAGCAGTCCAAGGAACACTGAAGCTTTCTTT. This sequence encodes CASSPRNTEAFF. Combining the CDR3 with reference TRBV7-2 and TRBJ1-1 gives the whole variable domain GAGVSQSPSNKVTEKGKDVELRCDPISGHTALYWYRQSLGQGLEFLIYFQGNSAPDKSGLPSDRFSAERTGGSVSTLTIQRTQQEDSAVYLCASSPRNTEAFFGQGTRLTVV.